In this sample, the clone carrying this T cell receptor beta chain turned up once. Its antigen remains unidentified. A multiplex PCR was run with 60 Vbeta primers and 13 Jbeta primers. Clones were read by immunoSEQ multiplex PCR, and TCRdb kept only the in-frame ones, dropping some. The repertoire holds about 160,000 clones, with 65% to 85% as singletons. This sample is part of a study of cytomegalovirus exposure and HLA in healthy donors. Looking at the study overall: An earlier analysis found roughly 110 million unique TCR beta sequences from approximately 190 million T cells. General observations from the study: One variant, a missense change in DCLRE1C, was linked in a later analysis to TCR beta V- and J-gene trimming. The study reported that TCR beta sequences accurately predicted HLA-A and HLA-B alleles in most subjects.

The CDR3 runs 14 residues. V lost 0 bases and J 8 bases, leaving 11 bases between the germline ends. Germline lookup yields CDR1 MGHRA and CDR2 YSYEKL. Sampled while nominally healthy, donors likely had unrecorded immune exposures. Sequencing was done on a sample of PBMCs. The chain employs TRBV4-1 and TRBJ1-5; D is perhaps TRBD1 (6 bases). This clonotype was obtained from a man aged 55 to 70 in good health and CMV-seronegative. CDR3 bases: TGCGCCAGCAGCCAAGACATCCAGGGGAAGCCCCAGCATTTT. The encoded protein is CASSQDIQGKPQHF.